The source of this T cell receptor (beta chain) is a study of cytomegalovirus exposure and HLA in healthy donors. 60 Vbeta and 13 Jbeta primers were used in PCR. TCRdb's table, derived via immunoSEQ multiplex PCR, lists solely in-frame clones and lacks some. The repertoire holds 95,000 to 100,000 clones, with under 80% as singletons. On this clone itself: The antigen remains undetermined.

Points from the study as a whole: Later genetic work tied a missense DCLRE1C variant to beta-chain V and J trimming.

Sequencing input: PBMCs. The sequence derives from a man aged 35-49 years in good health and CMV-seronegative.

The CDR3 coding sequence is TGCGCCAGCAGGCAAAGACAGCTTTCCGCTAGCACAGATACGCAGTATTTT. Translated: CASRQRQLSASTDTQYF. The chain links TRBV5-1 to TRBJ2-3; tentatively, D is TRBD1 (5 bases). The V gene lost 5 bases and the J gene lost 0 bases, with 19 bases spanning the gap. This CDR3 comprises 17 residues. The V gene's germline CDR1 is SGHRS and CDR2 YFSETQ.